Sequencing of this T cell receptor (beta chain) was carried out in a study of T cell repertoires in cytomegalovirus infection. This CDR3 region has 14 residues. Germline values: CDR1 MGHRA, CDR2 YSYEKL. With 1 base removed from V and 5 bases from J, the gap between germline ends came to 11 bases. TCRdb re-derived calls from the reads in MiXCR, one entry per CDR3 protein. The sample comprises fewer than 350,000 distinct CDR3 sequences, roughly 17% of which are singletons, and around 12% rests with the top ten. This clonotype came up a few times. The clonotype comes from a human donor in good health (CMV status not recorded). Some clones in this sample may be carry-over from other donors' samples. The sequenced sample consisted of PBMCs. The V call is TRBV4-1, the J call TRBJ2-5; no reliable D call. DNA of the CDR3: TGCGCCAGCAGCCAAGTATATTTCTCTGAGACCCAGTACTTC. It specifies CASSQVYFSETQYF.